The clone carrying this T cell receptor (beta chain) is termed medium-sized. Its antigen is not identified. The sample is drawn from a study of spatial heterogeneity in lung cancer. Study as a whole: Counts of TCR transcripts in tumor regions correlated strongly with a matched bulk RNA-seq T cell module score.

This CDR3 spans 15 amino acids. V lost 4 bases and J 2 bases, leaving 16 bases between the germline ends. Germline V lookup: CDR1 DFQATT, CDR2 SNEGSKA (reference sequence). The time point: sample taken at primary tumor resection. Sequencing was performed on whole RNA extracted from tumor and nontumor lung tissue, or from frozen PBMC, and the material was left unsorted. Via MiXCR, TCRdb re-called the 5' RACE reads, giving one row per CDR3 protein. Of roughly 1,500 distinct CDR3 sequences in the sample, more than 9% were seen once. Regarding the study as a whole: Tumor mutation count correlated with how many alpha and beta TCRs expanded intratumorally.

Sequenced here: lung tumor tissue, sampled at surgery. The clonotype originates from a male donor with early-stage non-small cell lung cancer. This sequence joins TRBV20-1 and TRBJ2-3; D is perhaps TRBD2 (5 bases). Here the CDR3 reads CSAKPPFGDTDTQYF. For the CDR3, the DNA is TGCAGTGCTAAACCTCCCTTCGGGGACACAGATACGCAGTATTTT.